The source of this TCR beta chain is a study of cytomegalovirus exposure and HLA in healthy donors. Comments on this clone: Its antigen is not identified.

A multiplex PCR was run with 60 Vbeta primers and 13 Jbeta primers. Assay: immunoSEQ multiplex PCR; the TCRdb copy retains only in-frame clones and omits some. Among roughly 76,000 clones listed, approximately 79% were seen once. Germline V CDR1 and CDR2: MNHEY, SVGAGI. The ends were cut back, 4 bases at V and 3 bases at J, with 18 bases in the middle. The length of the CDR3 is 16 residues. The study's findings and limits: Most TCR beta V segments were productive about 87% or about 30% of the time in an earlier analysis. The study designated 150 or so TCR beta chains cytomegalovirus-associated.

This rearrangement joins TRBV6-5 to TRBJ2-5; D might be TRBD2 (6 bases). The receptor was derived from a man aged 25 to 40 in good health and CMV-seronegative. The sample consisted of PBMCs. The CDR3 sequence: CASSSPHGSGEETQYF. The CDR3 nucleotides read TGTGCCAGCAGTTCCCCCCACGGGTCGGGGGAAGAGACCCAGTACTTC.